The clone carrying this T cell receptor (beta chain) has just a few counts. Its antigen remains unknown. Unmatched junction bases numbered 2, after V lost 2 bases and J lost 2 bases. The CDR3 has 16 residues. This entry comes from a study of identical twins. Overall study findings and caveats: Abundant beta clonotypes from cord blood had fewer insertions, unlike memory repertoires, which showed none.

A universal primer site came from template switching; cDNA carried unique molecular identifiers. TCRdb processed the 5' RACE reads anew with MiXCR; each CDR3 protein has one entry. This sample has approximately 620,000 distinct CDR3 sequences, with less than 10% found just once. These data were likewise used in another study, on yellow fever vaccine responses in identical twins.

The chain carries TRBV12-3 or TRBV12-4 and TRBJ2-5; 13 nucleotides line up with TRBD2. This receptor was obtained from a woman aged 18-35 years in good health. Sequenced input: PBMCs. For the CDR3, the DNA is TGTGCCAGCAGTTTATTGGGACTAGCGGGGCAAGAGACCCAGTACTTC. It codes for CASSLLGLAGQETQYF.